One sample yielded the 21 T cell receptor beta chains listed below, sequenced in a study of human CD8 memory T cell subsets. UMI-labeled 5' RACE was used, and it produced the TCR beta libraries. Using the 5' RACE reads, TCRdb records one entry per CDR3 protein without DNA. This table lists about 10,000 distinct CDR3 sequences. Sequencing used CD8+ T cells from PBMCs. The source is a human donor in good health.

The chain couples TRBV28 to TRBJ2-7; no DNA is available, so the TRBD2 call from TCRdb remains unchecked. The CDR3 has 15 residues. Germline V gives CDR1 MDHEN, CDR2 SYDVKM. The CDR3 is CASSLSRGGGYEQYF.

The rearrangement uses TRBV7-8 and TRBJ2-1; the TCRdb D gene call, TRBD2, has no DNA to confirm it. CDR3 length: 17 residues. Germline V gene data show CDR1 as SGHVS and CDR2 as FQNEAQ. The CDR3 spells CASSWGASGPVYNEQFF.

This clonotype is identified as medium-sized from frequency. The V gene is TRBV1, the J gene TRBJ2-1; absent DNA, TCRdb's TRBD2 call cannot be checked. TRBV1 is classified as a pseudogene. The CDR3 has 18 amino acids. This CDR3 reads CTSSQDGAGKGLGNEQFF.

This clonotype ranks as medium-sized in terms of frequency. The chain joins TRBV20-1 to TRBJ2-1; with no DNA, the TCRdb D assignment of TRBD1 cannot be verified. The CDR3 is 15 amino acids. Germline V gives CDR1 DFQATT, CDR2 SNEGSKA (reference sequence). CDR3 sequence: CSAPPRGGIYNEQFF.

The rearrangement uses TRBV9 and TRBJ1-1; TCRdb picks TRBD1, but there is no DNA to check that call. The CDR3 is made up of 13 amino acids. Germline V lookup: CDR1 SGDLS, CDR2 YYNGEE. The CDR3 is CASSGTGGTEAFF.

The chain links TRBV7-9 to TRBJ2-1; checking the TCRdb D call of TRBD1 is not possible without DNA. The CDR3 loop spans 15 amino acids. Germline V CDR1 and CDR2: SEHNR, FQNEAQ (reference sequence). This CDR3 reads CASSSRDRVHNEQFF.

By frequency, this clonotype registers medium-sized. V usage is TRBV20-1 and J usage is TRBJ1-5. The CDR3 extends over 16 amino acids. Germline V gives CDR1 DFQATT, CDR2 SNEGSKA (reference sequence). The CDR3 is CSAPGGQGDGNQPQHF.

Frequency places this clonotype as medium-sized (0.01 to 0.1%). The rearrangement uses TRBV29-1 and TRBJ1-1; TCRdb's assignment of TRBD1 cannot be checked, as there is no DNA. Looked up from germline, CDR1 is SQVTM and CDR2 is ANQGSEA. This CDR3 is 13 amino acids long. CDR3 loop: CSVEGGGNTEAFF.

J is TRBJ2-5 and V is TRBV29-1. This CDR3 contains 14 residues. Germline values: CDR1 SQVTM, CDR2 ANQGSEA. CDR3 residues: CSVEEGLAQETQYF.

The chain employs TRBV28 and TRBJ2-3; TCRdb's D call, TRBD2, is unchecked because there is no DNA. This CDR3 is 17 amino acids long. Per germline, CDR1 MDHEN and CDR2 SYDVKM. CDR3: CASSFGQREGQVDTQYF.

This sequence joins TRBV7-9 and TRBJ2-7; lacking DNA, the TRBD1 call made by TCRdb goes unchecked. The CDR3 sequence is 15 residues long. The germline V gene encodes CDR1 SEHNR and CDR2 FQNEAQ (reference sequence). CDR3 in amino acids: CASSDPAGVSYEQYF.

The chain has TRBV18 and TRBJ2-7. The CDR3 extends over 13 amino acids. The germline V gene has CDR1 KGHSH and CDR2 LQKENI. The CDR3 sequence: CASSFGSYYEQYF.

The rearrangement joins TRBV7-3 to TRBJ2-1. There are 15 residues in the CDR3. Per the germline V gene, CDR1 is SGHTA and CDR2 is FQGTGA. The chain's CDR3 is CASSLMASSYNEQFF. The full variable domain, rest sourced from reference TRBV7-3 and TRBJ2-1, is GAGVSQTPSNKVTEKGKYVELRCDPISGHTALYWYRQSLGQGPEFLIYFQGTGAADDSGLPNDRFFAVRPEGSVSTLKIQRTERGDSAVYLCASSLMASSYNEQFFGPGTRLTVL.

The CDR3 protein is CASSLKSGTYEQYF. The chain couples TRBV4-2 to TRBJ2-7; TCRdb lists TRBD1, though no DNA is available to test this call. CDR1 LGHNA and CDR2 YNFKEQ come from the germline V gene. The CDR3 length is 14 residues.

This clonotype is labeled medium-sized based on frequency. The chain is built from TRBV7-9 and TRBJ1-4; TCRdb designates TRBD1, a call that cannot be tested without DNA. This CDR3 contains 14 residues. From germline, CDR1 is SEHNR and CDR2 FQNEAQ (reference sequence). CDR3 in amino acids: CASSFGQTNEKLFF.

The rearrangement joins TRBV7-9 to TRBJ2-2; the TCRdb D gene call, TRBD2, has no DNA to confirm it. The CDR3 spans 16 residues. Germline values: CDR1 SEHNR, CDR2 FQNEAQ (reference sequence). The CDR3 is CASSPTSGEKTGELFF. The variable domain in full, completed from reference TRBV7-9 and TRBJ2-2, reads DTGVSQNPRHKITKRGQNVTFRCDPISEHNRLYWYRQTLGQGPEFLTYFQNEAQLEKSRLLSDRFSAERPKGSFSTLEIQRTEQGDSAMYLCASSPTSGEKTGELFFGEGSRLTVL.

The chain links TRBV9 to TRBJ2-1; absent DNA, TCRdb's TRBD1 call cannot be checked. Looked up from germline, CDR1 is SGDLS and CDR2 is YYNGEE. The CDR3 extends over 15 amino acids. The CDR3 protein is CASSSSGPSYNEQFF.

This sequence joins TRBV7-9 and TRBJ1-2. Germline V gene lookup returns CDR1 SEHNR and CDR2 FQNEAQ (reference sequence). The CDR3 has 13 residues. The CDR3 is CASSFQEDYGYTF.

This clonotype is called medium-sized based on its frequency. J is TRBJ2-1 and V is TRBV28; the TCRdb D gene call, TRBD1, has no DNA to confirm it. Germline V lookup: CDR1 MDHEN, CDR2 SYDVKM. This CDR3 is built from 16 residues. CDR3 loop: CASSDRGRSLYNEQFF.

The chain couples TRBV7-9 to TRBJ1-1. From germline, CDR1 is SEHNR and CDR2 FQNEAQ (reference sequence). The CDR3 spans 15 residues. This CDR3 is CASSSEGGLVTEAFF. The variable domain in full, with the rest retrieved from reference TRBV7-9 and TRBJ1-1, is DTGVSQNPRHKITKRGQNVTFRCDPISEHNRLYWYRQTLGQGPEFLTYFQNEAQLEKSRLLSDRFSAERPKGSFSTLEIQRTEQGDSAMYLCASSSEGGLVTEAFFGQGTRLTVV.

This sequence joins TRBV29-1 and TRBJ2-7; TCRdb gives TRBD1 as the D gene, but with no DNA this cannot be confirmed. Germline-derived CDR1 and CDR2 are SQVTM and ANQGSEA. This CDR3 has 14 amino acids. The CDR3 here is CSVVGQGSSYEQYF.